Listed here are 28 T cell receptor beta chains from one sample, sequenced in a study of T-cell reconstitution after alpha-beta-depleted transplantation in children. For TCRbeta, the library was prepared with unique molecular identifiers. TCRdb itself ran the PCR reads through MiXCR, one entry per CDR3 protein. In the table there are some 390,000 distinct CDR3 sequences, roughly 22% of which are singletons. The source material was PBMCs from the stem cell graft donor, sampled from the stem cell graft. Receptor source: a human donor who donated a stem cell graft to a child with acute myeloid leukemia.

The chain uses TRBV6-5 and TRBJ2-7; D might be TRBD2 (5 bases). The V and J ends lost 0 bases and 0 bases respectively, with 12 bases between them. The CDR3 has 16 residues. Germline V lookup: CDR1 MNHEY, CDR2 SVGAGI. The CDR3 DNA reads TGTGCCAGCAGTTACTCGAGGGCCCCGAGCTCCTACGAGCAGTACTTC. It specifies CASSYSRAPSSYEQYF.

This clonotype was seen ten or more times. The rearrangement joins TRBV4-3 to TRBJ2-1, with unresolved D. Trimming took off 0 bases at V and 8 bases at J, with 17 bases between the two ends. The CDR3 spans 16 residues. Germline lookup yields CDR1 LGHNA and CDR2 YSLEER. Here the CDR3 DNA reads TGCGCCAGCAGCCAAGATTTCGAATTCTGGGCGTATGAGCAGTTCTTC. Protein product: CASSQDFEFWAYEQFF.

This clonotype has a handful of counts. This chain joins TRBV20-1 and TRBJ2-1, with unresolved D. V lost 1 base, J lost 4 bases, and 11 bases lay in between. The CDR3 runs to 14 residues. Germline CDR1 DFQATT, CDR2 SNEGSKA (reference sequence). The CDR3 region is CSARVVPNYNEQFF. CDR3 DNA: TGCAGTGCTAGAGTAGTTCCCAATTACAATGAGCAGTTCTTC.

In this sample, this clonotype turned up many times. The V and J genes are TRBV20-1 and TRBJ2-5; D is undetermined. The ends were cut back, 5 bases at V and 6 bases at J, with 13 bases in the middle. The CDR3 length is 12 residues. Looked up from germline, CDR1 is DFQATT and CDR2 is SNEGSKA (reference sequence). The CDR3 loop reads CSAHRPEKTQYF. The CDR3, as DNA: TGCAGTGCTCACCGACCAGAAAAGACCCAGTACTTC.

This clonotype showed up many times. V is TRBV25-1 and J is TRBJ2-4; 10 nucleotides line up with TRBD1. CDR1 and CDR2 from the germline V gene are MGHDK and SYGVNS. This CDR3 is 15 amino acids long. V lost 4 bases to trimming and J lost 1 base; unmatched junction nucleotides: 1. CDR3 DNA: TGTGCCAGCAGTGGGGACAGGGGTGCCAAAAACATTCAGTACTTC. Translation: CASSGDRGAKNIQYF.

This clonotype was picked up many times. The rearrangement uses TRBV29-1 and TRBJ1-1, with no clear D. This CDR3 has 14 amino acids. The V end lost 4 bases, the J end lost 2 bases, and 14 bases lay between the germline ends. Germline V lookup: CDR1 SQVTM, CDR2 ANQGSEA. The CDR3 DNA reads as TGCAGCGTTGGATTGGGCAGCCTAAACACTGAAGCTTTCTTT. Translated, it gives CSVGLGSLNTEAFF.

V usage is TRBV28 and J usage is TRBJ2-1; 7 nucleotides agree with TRBD1. This CDR3 comprises 15 residues. Germline lookup yields CDR1 MDHEN and CDR2 SYDVKM. Unmatched junction bases numbered 7, after V lost 8 bases and J lost 0 bases. The CDR3 nucleotides are TGTGCCAGCCTTAACAGGGGCCCCTCCTACAATGAGCAGTTCTTC. Translated, it gives CASLNRGPSYNEQFF.

This sequence joins TRBV29-1 and TRBJ2-3; no reliable D call. Germline V gives CDR1 SQVTM, CDR2 ANQGSEA. The V end lost 7 bases, the J end lost 0 bases, and 17 bases lay between the germline ends. The CDR3 loop spans 15 amino acids. Written as DNA, the CDR3 is TGCAGCGCTCCCCTTAGTTGGGCGAGCACAGATACGCAGTATTTT. Translated, it gives CSAPLSWASTDTQYF.

This chain links TRBV20-1 with TRBJ2-5; 8 positions match TRBD1. This CDR3 is built from 14 residues. V was clipped by 2 bases and J by 4 bases; unmatched bases: 6. CDR1 and CDR2 from the germline V gene are DFQATT and SNEGSKA (reference sequence). The CDR3 protein is CSARRQGRGETQYF. In nucleotides, the CDR3 is TGCAGTGCTAGACGACAGGGGCGAGGAGAGACCCAGTACTTC.

This clonotype was recorded a few times. This rearrangement joins TRBV2 to TRBJ1-1; 7 positions agree with TRBD1. There are 11 residues in the CDR3. V was clipped by 7 bases and J by 6 bases; unmatched bases: 2. The germline CDR1 and CDR2 sequences are SNHLY and FYNNEI. CDR3 in DNA: TGTGCCAGCAACAGGGGCGCTGAAGCTTTCTTT. This gives the protein CASNRGAEAFF.

This chain links TRBV6-6 with TRBJ2-7; D remains ambiguous. The germline CDR1 and CDR2 sequences are MNHNY and SVGAGI (reference sequence). The ends were cut back, 5 bases at V and 5 bases at J, with 7 bases in the middle. The CDR3 extends over 11 amino acids. In DNA, the CDR3 is TGTGCCAGCAGTCAACGCAACGAGCAGTACTTC. Its translation: CASSQRNEQYF.

The sample holds a few counts of this clonotype. The chain combines TRBV12-3 or TRBV12-4 with TRBJ2-1; 7 bases match TRBD2. The trim removed 5 bases at V and 5 bases at J, leaving 6 bases unmatched. The CDR3 covers 14 residues. Here the CDR3 DNA reads TGTGCCAGCAGTCCCTTGCGGGAGAACAATGAGCAGTTCTTC. Encoded protein: CASSPLRENNEQFF.

J is TRBJ1-2 and V is TRBV6-5, with D possibly TRBD1 on 5 matching bases. This CDR3 is built from 16 residues. Germline CDR1 reads MNHEY; CDR2 reads SVGAGI. Between the trimmed V and J ends, which lost 1 base and 1 base, there was a span of 13 bases. The CDR3 DNA sequence: TGTGCCAGCAGTTACTTGGCAGGGACCCATAACTATGGCTACACCTTC. Residues: CASSYLAGTHNYGYTF.

This clonotype was seen many times. The rearrangement links TRBV7-3 to TRBJ2-1; 13 nucleotides match TRBD2. In germline, CDR1 is SGHTA, CDR2 FQGTGA. J lost 9 bases, V lost 5 bases, and 7 bases had no gene match. CDR3 length: 15 amino acids. CDR3 DNA: TGTGCCAGCAGCCGTGGGACTAGCGGGGTGACTGAGCAGTTCTTC. Residues: CASSRGTSGVTEQFF.

A note on this clonotype: A much larger clone lies one base from this, so it may be a read error. The chain is built from TRBV3-1 and TRBJ2-1; weak D call: TRBD1 (6 bases). V was shortened by 3 bases and J by 5 bases, with 20 bases between the two germline ends. The CDR3 sequence is 17 residues long. Germline CDR1 reads LGHDT; CDR2 reads YNNKEL (reference sequence). CDR3 nucleotides: TGTGCCAGCAGCCATACAATTGAAGGGGGACACAACAATGAGCAGTTCTTC. This codes for CASSHTIEGGHNNEQFF.

This clonotype was seen repeatedly, ten times or more. The chain joins TRBV6-1 to TRBJ2-7, with 10 bases identical to TRBD1. J gave up 2 bases and V 4 bases, and 5 bases lay outside the gene matches. CDR3 length: 15 amino acids. Per the germline V gene, CDR1 is MNHNS and CDR2 is SASEGT. The CDR3 reads CASSVGGQGTYEQYF. The CDR3 nucleotides read TGTGCCAGCAGTGTCGGGGGACAGGGGACCTACGAGCAGTACTTC.

This rearrangement joins TRBV28 to TRBJ2-7, with 7 positions matching TRBD1. CDR3 length: 15 residues. Per germline, CDR1 MDHEN and CDR2 SYDVKM. Trimming took 5 bases from V and 3 from J; bases not matched to a gene: 10. The CDR3 reads CASSPLRTGRYEQYF. The CDR3 DNA follows: TGTGCCAGCAGTCCACTACGGACAGGCCGCTACGAGCAGTACTTC.

This chain joins TRBV9 and TRBJ2-1; D is tentatively TRBD1 or TRBD2 (6 bases each). The CDR3 consists of 16 residues. Germline CDR1 and CDR2: SGDLS and YYNGEE. The ends were cut back, 0 bases at V and 6 bases at J, with 16 bases in the middle. The CDR3 DNA sequence: TGTGCCAGCAGCGTAGTCCCTCGGGGGCAACCCAATGAGCAGTTCTTC. Its protein product is CASSVVPRGQPNEQFF.

The V gene is TRBV5-1, the J gene TRBJ2-7, with a weak D call TRBD2 (6 bases). The CDR3 covers 15 residues. V gave up 4 bases and J gave up 3 bases, with 17 bases separating them. CDR1 and CDR2 (germline): SGHRS, YFSETQ. For the CDR3, the DNA is TGCGCCAGCAGCACGGAGGGACGAGCGGACTACGAGCAGTACTTC. Encoded protein: CASSTEGRADYEQYF.

This clonotype has a handful of counts. The chain employs TRBV6-1 and TRBJ2-3; D may be TRBD1 or TRBD2 (6 bases each). Germline loops: CDR1 MNHNS, CDR2 SASEGT. Trimming took 7 bases from V and 4 from J, leaving 15 bases between them. The CDR3 is 14 amino acids. The CDR3 DNA sequence: TGTGCCAGCAAGAGGGGGGTAGGTGCAGATACGCAGTATTTT. As protein: CASKRGVGADTQYF.

This clonotype has more than one count but fewer than ten. The chain carries TRBV12-3 or TRBV12-4 and TRBJ2-7; a weak D match, TRBD1 (5 bases). V was trimmed by 6 bases and J by 2 bases, leaving 20 bases between them. The CDR3 has 16 residues. The CDR3 nucleotides read TGTGCCAGCAGCCCCAACCGGTTGGGGCATCCCTACGAGCAGTACTTC. Amino acid sequence: CASSPNRLGHPYEQYF.

This clonotype has more than one count but fewer than ten. The V and J genes are TRBV12-3 or TRBV12-4 and TRBJ2-7; D is possibly TRBD1 (6 bases). The CDR3 loop spans 12 amino acids. With 6 bases removed from V and 2 bases from J, the gap between germline ends came to 8 bases. The CDR3 DNA is TGTGCCAGCAGACGGACAGCCTACGAGCAGTACTTC. This encodes CASRRTAYEQYF.

This clonotype was recorded many times. The genes are TRBV29-1 and TRBJ2-5; D gene uncertain. Germline CDR1 and CDR2: SQVTM and ANQGSEA. The CDR3 has 15 residues. V gave up 2 bases and J gave up 2 bases, with 15 bases separating them. CDR3 region: CSVEWNEVAQETQYF. In DNA, the CDR3 is TGCAGCGTTGAATGGAACGAGGTTGCTCAAGAGACCCAGTACTTC.

The chain employs TRBV5-1 and TRBJ2-1; D is perhaps TRBD1 (6 bases). The germline V gene has CDR1 SGHRS and CDR2 YFSETQ. The CDR3 covers 13 residues. The ends were cut back, 7 bases at V and 6 bases at J, with 14 bases in the middle. The CDR3 loop is CASGGTSFNEQFF. The CDR3 bases are TGCGCCAGCGGGGGCACTAGTTTCAATGAGCAGTTCTTC.

This clonotype was picked up a small number of times. V usage is TRBV20-1 and J usage is TRBJ1-5; a possible D gene is TRBD1 (6 bases). Germline V CDR1 and CDR2: DFQATT, SNEGSKA (reference sequence). V lost 5 bases and J lost 8, with 25 bases in between. This CDR3 is 16 amino acids long. The CDR3 loop reads CSAGEGGAIRSEPQHF. CDR3 nucleotides: TGCAGTGCTGGGGAGGGGGGGGCGATCCGATCGGAGCCCCAGCATTTT.

This chain joins TRBV2 and TRBJ2-4, with a weak D call TRBD1 (6 bases). Germline V gene lookup returns CDR1 SNHLY and CDR2 FYNNEI. The CDR3 is 14 amino acids. V lost 6 bases and J lost 6, with 15 bases in between. The CDR3 region is CASSKETQGNIQYF. The DNA for the CDR3 is TGTGCCAGCAGCAAGGAAACACAGGGAAACATTCAGTACTTC.

This clonotype was recorded a few times. The gene calls are TRBV28 and TRBJ2-1; TRBD2 agrees at 10 bases. J was trimmed by 9 bases and V by 6 bases; bases with no gene match: 11. Germline V gene sequence: CDR1 MDHEN, CDR2 SYDVKM. The CDR3 is made up of 15 amino acids. The CDR3 region has the DNA TGTGCCAGCAGCCCGGGACTAGCGATTCGCACTGAGCAGTTCTTC. It is translated as CASSPGLAIRTEQFF.

This clonotype turned up a few times. The chain is built from TRBV20-1 and TRBJ2-4, with unresolved D. CDR1 is DFQATT, CDR2 SNEGSKA, per germline (reference sequence). V lost 5 bases and J lost 2, with 1 base in between. This CDR3 is 10 amino acids long. The CDR3 spells CSASKNIQYF. CDR3 bases: TGCAGTGCTTCCAAAAACATTCAGTACTTC.